The sequence of this T cell receptor (beta chain) was determined in a study of graft-versus-host responses after intestinal transplantation. General study results and limits: Association was observed between peak circulating GvH clone levels and early post-transplant HvG declines. Allografts carried high graft-versus-host to host-versus-graft clonal ratios in patients having graft-donor T cell macrochimerism.

TCRdb's table, derived via immunoSEQ multiplex PCR, lists solely in-frame clones and lacks some. The sample lists under 6,000 clones, roughly 30% occurring once. Germline V gives CDR1 LGHNT, CDR2 FRNRAP. CDR3 size: 15 residues. V shed 5 bases and J 6 bases; nucleotides not matched to a gene: 7. This clone rates as medium-sized. Responders (about 200,000, CFSE-labeled) were co-plated with about 200,000 irradiated, violet-dye-labeled stimulators. The specimen was alloreactive CD8+ T cells from a mixed lymphocyte reaction culture, collected before transplantation. Specified subset: CFSE-low proliferating T cells sorted from roughly six-day pre-transplant mixed lymphocyte reaction (GvH or HvG direction). This clonotype was obtained from a human patient who was an organ donor for intestinal transplantation. This chain links TRBV12-5 with TRBJ2-1; 10 positions agree with TRBD2. In DNA, the CDR3 is TGTGCTAGTGGTCTTACTAGCGGGGACCTCAATGAGCAGTTCTTC. Protein: CASGLTSGDLNEQFF.